This is a list of T cell receptor beta chains from one sample in a study of cytomegalovirus exposure and HLA in healthy donors. Measured with immunoSEQ multiplex PCR; TCRdb has only the in-frame clones, and not every one. The data show roughly 230,000 clones, 80% to 95% seen once. The sample was PBMCs. Every receptor here comes from a woman in her 30s in good health and CMV-seronegative. Both conserved end residues are part of each CDR3. The D gene is left open where the match is weak. Some rows have no size entry. The others give once, few or many, or a class for an expanded clone.

v_call: TRBV7-2; d_call: TRBD1; j_call: TRBJ2-3; clone_size: NA; cdr3_nt: TGTGCCAGCAGCTTAATAGGGACAGGGCGCACAGATACGCAGTATTTT; cdr3_aa: CASSLIGTGRTDTQYF
v_call: TRBV5-4; d_call: TRBD1; j_call: TRBJ2-3; clone_size: NA; cdr3_nt: TGTGCCAGCAGCTTGGACAGGGGGGATACGCAGTATTTT; cdr3_aa: CASSLDRGDTQYF
v_call: TRBV9; d_call: TRBD2; j_call: TRBJ2-1; clone_size: NA; cdr3_nt: TGTGCCAGCAGCGCCCCGAAGCGGCTAGCGGGAGTTGACTACAATGAGCAGTTCTTC; cdr3_aa: CASSAPKRLAGVDYNEQFF
v_call: TRBV7-9; d_call: NA; j_call: TRBJ2-7; clone_size: once; cdr3_nt: TGTGCCAGCAGCTTAGCGCATTCCTACGAGCAGTACTTC; cdr3_aa: CASSLAHSYEQYF
v_call: TRBV28; d_call: NA; j_call: TRBJ1-2; clone_size: few; cdr3_nt: TGTGCCAGCAGTTTATGGGGGGCCGGGCTTGGCTACACCTTC; cdr3_aa: CASSLWGAGLGYTF
v_call: TRBV2; d_call: TRBD1; j_call: TRBJ2-7; clone_size: few; cdr3_nt: TGTGCCAGCAGTGTCCGACGGGGACAGGTGGACTCCTACGAGCAGTACTTC; cdr3_aa: CASSVRRGQVDSYEQYF
v_call: TRBV7-9; d_call: TRBD1; j_call: TRBJ1-4; clone_size: NA; cdr3_nt: TGTGCCAGCAGCGGCGGACAGGGTGGGGAAAAACTGTTTTTT; cdr3_aa: CASSGGQGGEKLFF
v_call: TRBV5-4; d_call: NA; j_call: TRBJ2-7; clone_size: once; cdr3_nt: TGTGCCAGCAGTTGGAACACCTACGAGCAGTACTTC; cdr3_aa: CASSWNTYEQYF
v_call: TRBV6-5; d_call: NA; j_call: TRBJ1-2; clone_size: few; cdr3_nt: TGTGCCAGCAGTTACTCATCATGGAATAACGCCGGCTACACCTTC; cdr3_aa: CASSYSSWNNAGYTF
v_call: TRBV4-3; d_call: NA; j_call: TRBJ2-7; clone_size: NA; cdr3_nt: TGCGCCAGCAGCCAAGAACAGACCTACGAGCAGTACTTC; cdr3_aa: CASSQEQTYEQYF
v_call: TRBV5-6; d_call: TRBD1; j_call: TRBJ1-1; clone_size: NA; cdr3_nt: TGTGCCAGCAGCTCCGGGACAGGGGTTGCTGAAGCTTTCTTT; cdr3_aa: CASSSGTGVAEAFF
v_call: TRBV6-1; d_call: NA; j_call: TRBJ2-7; clone_size: NA; cdr3_nt: TGTGCCAGCAGTGATAGGTACGAGCAGTACTTC; cdr3_aa: CASSDRYEQYF
v_call: TRBV5-1; d_call: NA; j_call: TRBJ1-4; clone_size: NA; cdr3_nt: TGCGCCAGCAGCTTGGACTCCAATGAAAAACTGTTTTTT; cdr3_aa: CASSLDSNEKLFF
v_call: TRBV7-8; d_call: NA; j_call: TRBJ2-1; clone_size: NA; cdr3_nt: TGTGCCAGCCGAACTACACCGTTTAGTAGGTTCCTCCCGTACAATGAGCAGTTCTTC; cdr3_aa: CASRTTPFSRFLPYNEQFF
v_call: TRBV5-6; d_call: NA; j_call: TRBJ2-5; clone_size: NA; cdr3_nt: TGTGCCAGCAGTTCCGCCGGGCAAGGGCAAGAGACCCAGTACTTC; cdr3_aa: CASSSAGQGQETQYF
v_call: TRBV7-6; d_call: NA; j_call: TRBJ2-1; clone_size: NA; cdr3_nt: TGTGCCAGCAGCTTAACCGCAGGGGGGTACAATGAGCAGTTCTTC; cdr3_aa: CASSLTAGGYNEQFF
v_call: TRBV11-3; d_call: NA; j_call: TRBJ2-1; clone_size: NA; cdr3_nt: TGTGCCAGCAGCTTAGGAGGGGCCGCGTACAATGAGCAGTTCTTC; cdr3_aa: CASSLGGAAYNEQFF
v_call: TRBV28; d_call: TRBD1; j_call: TRBJ1-4; clone_size: NA; cdr3_nt: TGTGCCAGCAGTTCTCGACAGGGCCGGGGTGAAAAACTGTTTTTT; cdr3_aa: CASSSRQGRGEKLFF
v_call: TRBV18; d_call: NA; j_call: TRBJ1-5; clone_size: NA; cdr3_nt: TGTGCCAGCTCACCAGGGGTCAATCAGCCCCAGCATTTT; cdr3_aa: CASSPGVNQPQHF
v_call: TRBV5-8; d_call: NA; j_call: TRBJ2-1; clone_size: few; cdr3_nt: TGTGCCAGCAGCCCCTGGGAAAATGAGCAGTTCTTC; cdr3_aa: CASSPWENEQFF
v_call: TRBV4-3; d_call: TRBD2; j_call: TRBJ2-2; clone_size: NA; cdr3_nt: TGCGCCAGCAGCCAAGCCCCCCGGACTAGCGGAGCGAACACCGGGGAGCTGTTTTTT; cdr3_aa: CASSQAPRTSGANTGELFF
v_call: TRBV30; d_call: NA; j_call: TRBJ2-7; clone_size: NA; cdr3_nt: TGTGCCTGGAGTGTAGGTATACTAGGCTACGAGCAGTACTTC; cdr3_aa: CAWSVGILGYEQYF
v_call: TRBV19; d_call: NA; j_call: TRBJ2-7; clone_size: NA; cdr3_nt: TGTGCCAGTAGTATTTCCCGTGCCTACGAGCAGTACTTC; cdr3_aa: CASSISRAYEQYF
v_call: TRBV7-9; d_call: TRBD2; j_call: TRBJ2-3; clone_size: NA; cdr3_nt: TGTGCCAGCAGCTTAGCTAGGGGACTAGCGGGAGATGGAGATACGCAGTATTTT; cdr3_aa: CASSLARGLAGDGDTQYF
v_call: TRBV23-1; d_call: TRBD1; j_call: TRBJ2-7; clone_size: NA; cdr3_nt: TGCGCCAGCAGTCAACTCGGGACAGGACAAGAGCAGTACTTC; cdr3_aa: CASSQLGTGQEQYF
v_call: TRBV5-6; d_call: TRBD2; j_call: TRBJ2-7; clone_size: NA; cdr3_nt: TGTGCCAGCAGCTTGGTTTCTAGCGGGAGTAGTGAGCAGTACTTC; cdr3_aa: CASSLVSSGSSEQYF
v_call: TRBV7-2; d_call: NA; j_call: TRBJ2-7; clone_size: NA; cdr3_nt: TGTGCCAGCAGCGAGGGGGGGACCTACGAGCAGTACTTC; cdr3_aa: CASSEGGTYEQYF
v_call: TRBV5-4; d_call: TRBD2; j_call: TRBJ2-1; clone_size: NA; cdr3_nt: TGTGCCAGCAGCCTGCGACTAGCCGGGAGTAACTATGAGCAGTTCTTC; cdr3_aa: CASSLRLAGSNYEQFF
v_call: TRBV13; d_call: NA; j_call: TRBJ2-4; clone_size: NA; cdr3_nt: TGTGCCAGCAGCTTAGGTTCGGTAGCCAAAAACATTCAGTACTTC; cdr3_aa: CASSLGSVAKNIQYF
v_call: TRBV28; d_call: NA; j_call: TRBJ2-2; clone_size: NA; cdr3_nt: TGTGCCAGCAGTTTATTGCGGGGCGCAGATCACGGGGAGCTGTTTTTT; cdr3_aa: CASSLLRGADHGELFF
v_call: TRBV6-5; d_call: TRBD2; j_call: TRBJ2-3; clone_size: NA; cdr3_nt: TGTGCCAGCAGTTCACTTAGCGGGAGAGGGACAGATACGCAGTATTTT; cdr3_aa: CASSSLSGRGTDTQYF
v_call: TRBV28; d_call: TRBD2; j_call: TRBJ2-5; clone_size: NA; cdr3_nt: TGTGCCAGCAGTTTACTAGCGGGAGTGGAGACCCAGTACTTC; cdr3_aa: CASSLLAGVETQYF
v_call: TRBV5-5; d_call: TRBD1; j_call: TRBJ1-2; clone_size: NA; cdr3_nt: TGTGCCAGCAGCTTGGAAGGGGGCAGTCATTATGGCTACACCTTC; cdr3_aa: CASSLEGGSHYGYTF
v_call: TRBV15; d_call: TRBD2; j_call: TRBJ2-7; clone_size: NA; cdr3_nt: TGTGCCACCAGCCGACTATGGAGCGGGGCTTCCTACGAGCAGTACTTC; cdr3_aa: CATSRLWSGASYEQYF
v_call: TRBV5-6; d_call: NA; j_call: TRBJ2-3; clone_size: NA; cdr3_nt: TGTGCCAGCAGCTTGGGGGAAACAGATACGCAGTATTTT; cdr3_aa: CASSLGETDTQYF
v_call: TRBV19; d_call: NA; j_call: TRBJ1-5; clone_size: few; cdr3_nt: TGTGCCAGTAGACTCAGGGCCGACAGCAATCAGCCCCAGCATTTT; cdr3_aa: CASRLRADSNQPQHF
v_call: TRBV7-2; d_call: TRBD1; j_call: TRBJ1-2; clone_size: NA; cdr3_nt: TGTGCCAGCAACCTTCCCGGGACAGGGATAAATGGCTACACCTTC; cdr3_aa: CASNLPGTGINGYTF
v_call: TRBV2; d_call: NA; j_call: TRBJ1-4; clone_size: few; cdr3_nt: TGTGCCAGCAGGGACTTGGGCGGTAGGCTGTTTTTT; cdr3_aa: CASRDLGGRLFF
v_call: TRBV5-4; d_call: TRBD1; j_call: TRBJ2-6; clone_size: NA; cdr3_nt: TGTGCCAGCAGCCCCCAGGGGGCTGGGGCCAACGTCCTGACTTTC; cdr3_aa: CASSPQGAGANVLTF
v_call: TRBV2; d_call: TRBD2; j_call: TRBJ2-7; clone_size: NA; cdr3_nt: TGTGCCAGCAGTGAGCCCCCGGGGGGTACCTACGAGCAGTACTTC; cdr3_aa: CASSEPPGGTYEQYF
v_call: TRBV9; d_call: NA; j_call: TRBJ2-7; clone_size: once; cdr3_nt: TGTGCCAGCAGCACGTCCGGAGACCTGTCCTACGAGCAGTACTTC; cdr3_aa: CASSTSGDLSYEQYF
v_call: TRBV28; d_call: TRBD2; j_call: TRBJ2-3; clone_size: NA; cdr3_nt: TGTGCCAGCAGTTTAAACGGGAGGGCCGCGCAGTATTTT; cdr3_aa: CASSLNGRAAQYF
v_call: TRBV15; d_call: TRBD2; j_call: TRBJ2-3; clone_size: NA; cdr3_nt: TGTGCCACCAGTACGACTAGCGGGAAGTCCTCAAGTCCCACAGATACGCAGTATTTT; cdr3_aa: CATSTTSGKSSSPTDTQYF
v_call: TRBV4-1; d_call: TRBD2; j_call: TRBJ2-1; clone_size: NA; cdr3_nt: TGCGCCAGCAGCCCCGGGGTAGCGGGCTCCTACAATGAGCAGTTCTTC; cdr3_aa: CASSPGVAGSYNEQFF
v_call: TRBV13; d_call: TRBD1; j_call: TRBJ2-3; clone_size: once; cdr3_nt: TGTGCCAGCAGCTCGGGACAGGTCAGGGATACGCAGTATTTT; cdr3_aa: CASSSGQVRDTQYF
v_call: TRBV5-6; d_call: TRBD2; j_call: TRBJ2-3; clone_size: NA; cdr3_nt: TGTGCCAGCAGTCGGAGCGGGATTGATACGCAGTATTTT; cdr3_aa: CASSRSGIDTQYF